These 9 T cell receptor beta chains originate from one sample sequenced in a study of T-cell memory formation after mild COVID-19. TCRdb re-analysed the 5' RACE reads in MiXCR, keeping a single row per CDR3 protein. The sample holds 400,000 to 450,000 distinct CDR3 sequences, about 20% seen once. Source material: PBMCs or a T cell subset sorted from them (not recorded which). These receptors came from a young man who had mild COVID-19 (a few samples of this study predate the infection). Cell type and time point are not known.

This clonotype has more than one count but fewer than ten. This sequence joins TRBV7-9 and TRBJ2-1; 7 positions match TRBD1. The V gene end was trimmed by 5 bases and the J gene end by 5 bases; junction bases not matched to a gene: 9. The CDR3 consists of 15 residues. The germline CDR1 and CDR2 sequences are SEHNR and FQNEAQ (reference sequence). CDR3 loop: CASSRMTGSDNEQFF. The CDR3, as DNA: TGTGCCAGCAGCCGAATGACAGGGTCGGACAATGAGCAGTTCTTC.

CDR3 sequence reads: CASSYSGGANVLTF. In nucleotides, the CDR3 is TGTGCCAGCAGTTACTCGGGAGGGGCCAACGTCCTGACTTTC. The chain couples TRBV6-5 to TRBJ2-6; D call uncertain. Per germline, CDR1 MNHEY and CDR2 SVGAGI. This CDR3 spans 14 amino acids. The V end lost 0 bases, the J end lost 4 bases, and 4 bases lay between the germline ends.

This clonotype has just a few counts. The chain is built from TRBV28 and TRBJ1-5, with no clear D. CDR1 and CDR2 from the germline V gene are MDHEN and SYDVKM. The CDR3 spans 18 residues. Trimming removed 1 base at V and 2 bases at J, with 18 bases between. Here the CDR3 reads CASSLLRPDQIRNQPQHF. The CDR3 DNA reads as TGTGCCAGCAGTTTATTAAGGCCAGATCAAATTCGCAATCAGCCCCAGCATTTT.

This chain links TRBV10-3 with TRBJ2-5, with 7 bases matching TRBD1. The V gene's germline CDR1 is ENHRY and CDR2 SYGVKD. Losses at the gene ends were 6 bases for V and 4 bases for J; bases not matched to a gene: 8. The CDR3 is 14 amino acids. The CDR3, as DNA: TGTGCCATCAGGCCCGAAGGGACAGTAGAGACCCAGTACTTC. This translates into CAIRPEGTVETQYF.

CDR3 coding DNA: TGTGCCAGCTCACCTTTAACCGGGACCCACAATGAGCAGTTCTTC. Translated, it gives CASSPLTGTHNEQFF. This chain links TRBV18 with TRBJ2-1; D may match TRBD1 or TRBD2 (5 bases each). The CDR3 consists of 15 residues. Deletions cut 3 bases from V and 5 bases from J, with 14 bases between. Germline CDR1 is KGHSH and CDR2 is LQKENI. Drawing the rest from reference TRBV18 and TRBJ2-1, the complete variable domain is NAGVMQNPRHLVRRRGQEARLRCSPMKGHSHVYWYRQLPEEGLKFMVYLQKENIIDESGMPKERFSAEFPKEGPSILRIQQVVRGDSAAYFCASSPLTGTHNEQFFGPGTRLTVL.

This chain links TRBV4-3 with TRBJ2-7; TRBD1 matches 8 bases. The CDR3 sequence is 14 residues long. V shed 3 bases, J shed 5 bases, and the junction held 6 bases outside the gene matches. The germline gives CDR1 LGHNA, CDR2 YSLEER. In nucleotides, the CDR3 is TGCGCCAGCAGCCACCACGACAGGGGCAACGAGCAGTACGTC. This gives the protein CASSHHDRGNEQYV.

The chain is built from TRBV7-2 and TRBJ2-1, with TRBD2 matching 8 bases. In germline, CDR1 is SGHTA, CDR2 FQGNSA. V was clipped by 5 bases and J by 9 bases; unmatched bases: 9. This CDR3 contains 14 residues. The CDR3 sequence: CASSAQPGGGEQFF. CDR3 nucleotide sequence: TGTGCCAGCAGCGCACAACCGGGGGGGGGTGAGCAGTTCTTC.

The chain is built from TRBV20-1 and TRBJ2-3, with 11 bases fitting TRBD2. V shed 4 bases and J 2 bases; nucleotides not matched to a gene: 2. The CDR3 contains 14 residues. Germline CDR1 and CDR2: DFQATT and SNEGSKA (reference sequence). In DNA form, the CDR3 reads TGCAGTGCTACTAGCGGGGGGCCCACAGATACGCAGTATTTT. Its protein is CSATSGGPTDTQYF.

The CDR3 nucleotides are TGTGCCAGCATACCGGGACCGCAGGAGACCCAGTACTTC. This sequence encodes CASIPGPQETQYF. The J gene is TRBJ2-5, the V gene TRBV6-6; perhaps D is TRBD1 or TRBD2 (5 bases each). The V end was cut by 7 bases, the J end by 5 bases, with 14 bases between. Germline V gene data show CDR1 as MNHNY and CDR2 as SVGAGI (reference sequence). The CDR3 runs 13 residues.